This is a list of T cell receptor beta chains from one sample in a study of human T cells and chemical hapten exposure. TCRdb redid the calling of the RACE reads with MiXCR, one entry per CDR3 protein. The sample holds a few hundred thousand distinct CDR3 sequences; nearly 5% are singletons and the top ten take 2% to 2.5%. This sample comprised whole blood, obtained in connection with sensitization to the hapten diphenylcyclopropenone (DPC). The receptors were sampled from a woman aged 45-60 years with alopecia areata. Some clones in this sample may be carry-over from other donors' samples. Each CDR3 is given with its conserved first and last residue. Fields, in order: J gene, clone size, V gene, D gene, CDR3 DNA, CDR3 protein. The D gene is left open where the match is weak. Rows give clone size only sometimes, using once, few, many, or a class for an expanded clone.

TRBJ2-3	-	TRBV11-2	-	TGTGCCAGCAGCTTCGGGACATCGTGGACAGATACGCAGTATTTT	CASSFGTSWTDTQYF
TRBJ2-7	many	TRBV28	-	TGTGCCAGCAGTTTATTAGGGCCGGGGGAGCAGTACTTC	CASSLLGPGEQYF
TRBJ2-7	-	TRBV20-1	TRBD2	TGCAGTGCTATCATTTCCGGGACTAGCGAGGAGCAGTACTTC	CSAIISGTSEEQYF
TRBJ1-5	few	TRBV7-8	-	TGTGCCAGCAGCTTAGCTTTTGGGGTTAGCAATCAGCCCCAGCATTTT	CASSLAFGVSNQPQHF
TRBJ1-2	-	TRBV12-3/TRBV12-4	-	TGTGCCAGCAGTTATCGGACGGACTATGGCTACACCTTC	CASSYRTDYGYTF
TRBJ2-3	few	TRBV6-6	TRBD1	TGTGCCAGCAGGCCCTACCACCAGGAGAGGGGGCGCAGAGATACGCAGTATTTT	CASRPYHQERGRRDTQYF
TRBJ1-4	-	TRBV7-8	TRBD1	TGTGCCAGCAGCTCCCCTCCTAGACAGGGGCTCGAAAAACTGTTTTTT	CASSSPPRQGLEKLFF
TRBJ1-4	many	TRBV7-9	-	TGTGCCAGCAGCCTCCTGGGGGGACCAAATGAAAAACTGTTTTTT	CASSLLGGPNEKLFF
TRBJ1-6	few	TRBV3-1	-	TGTGCCAGCAGCCGGCTGGACAGAGGGAATTCACCCCTCCACTTT	CASSRLDRGNSPLHF
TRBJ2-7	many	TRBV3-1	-	TGTGCCAGCAGCCAAGGTCGGCTAGCGAACTACGAGCAGTACTTC	CASSQGRLANYEQYF
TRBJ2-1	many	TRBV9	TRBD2	TGTGCCAGCAGCCGGACTAGCGGGGGGAATGAGCAGTTCTTC	CASSRTSGGNEQFF
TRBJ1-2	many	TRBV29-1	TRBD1	TGCAGCGTTGATACAGGGGCGGATGGCTACACCTTC	CSVDTGADGYTF
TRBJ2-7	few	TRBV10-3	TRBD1	TGTGCCATCAGCCCGACAGGGGGAGGCTACGAGCAGTACTTC	CAISPTGGGYEQYF
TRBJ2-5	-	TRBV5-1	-	TGCGCCAGCAGCACGACAGGACCAACCCAAGAGACCCAGTACTTC	CASSTTGPTQETQYF
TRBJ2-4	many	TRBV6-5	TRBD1	TGTGCCAGCAGTTCGTCGACAGGGAGAAACATTCAGTACTTC	CASSSSTGRNIQYF
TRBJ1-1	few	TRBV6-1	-	TGTGCCAGCAGTGATCGGGGGGTTAAGAACACTGAAGCTTTCTTT	CASSDRGVKNTEAFF
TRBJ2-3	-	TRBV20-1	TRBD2	TGCAGTGCTAGGACGACTAGCGGGGTCACAGATACGCAGTATTTT	CSARTTSGVTDTQYF
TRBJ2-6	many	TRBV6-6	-	TGTGCCAGCAGTCACGACGGCGGCCCTGGGGCCAACGTCCTGACTTTC	CASSHDGGPGANVLTF
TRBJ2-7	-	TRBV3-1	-	TGTGCCAGCAGCCTAAGCCTCCGGACGGGGAACTCCTACGAGCAGTACTTC	CASSLSLRTGNSYEQYF
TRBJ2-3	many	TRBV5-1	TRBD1	TGCGCCAGCAGCAGGGGACAGGGGAGCACAGATACGCAGTATTTT	CASSRGQGSTDTQYF
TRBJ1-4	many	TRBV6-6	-	TGTGCCAGCAGATTACAGGAGGGTGCAAAACTGTTTTTT	CASRLQEGAKLFF
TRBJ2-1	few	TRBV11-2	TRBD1	TGTGCCAGCAGCTTAGATCGACCAGGGGGAAATGAGCAGTTCTTC	CASSLDRPGGNEQFF
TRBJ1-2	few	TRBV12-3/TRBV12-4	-	TGTGCCAGCAGTGCCGGACGGGCTAGTATATCCTACACCTTC	CASSAGRASISYTF
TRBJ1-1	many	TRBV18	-	TGTGCCAGCTCACCACCGGGGGGGACAGCTTTCTTT	CASSPPGGTAFF
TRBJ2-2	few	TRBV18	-	TGTGCCAGCTCACCCCTCAAGGGCACCGGGGAGCTGTTTTTT	CASSPLKGTGELFF
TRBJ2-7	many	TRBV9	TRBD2	TGTGCCAGCAGCGTCCGGCAGGGAGGGGTCGAGCAGTACTTC	CASSVRQGGVEQYF
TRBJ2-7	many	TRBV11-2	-	TGTGCCAGCAGCTTAGAGGCGGGGGCCGGCTACGAGCAGTACTTC	CASSLEAGAGYEQYF
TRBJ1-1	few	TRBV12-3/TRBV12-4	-	TGTGCCAGCGCCAAGGGACGAGAATCTGAAGCTTTCTTT	CASAKGRESEAFF
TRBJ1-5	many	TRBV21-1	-	TGTGCCAGCCTCCCATCACCGTTCTGTAATCAGCCCCAGCATTTT	CASLPSPFCNQPQHF
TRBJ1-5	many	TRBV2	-	TGTGCCAGCAGTGAGTGGGCTCAGCCCCAGCATTTT	CASSEWAQPQHF
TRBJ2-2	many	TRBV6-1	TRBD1	TGTGCCAGCAGGACAGGGGACTCCGGGGAGCTGTTTTTT	CASRTGDSGELFF
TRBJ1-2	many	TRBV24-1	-	TGTGCCACCAGTGATTCAGGGCGGATCGGAGGCTACACCTTC	CATSDSGRIGGYTF
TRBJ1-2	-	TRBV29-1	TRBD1	TGCAGCGTTGAAGCCCGGGACAGGGTAAACTATGGCTACACCTTC	CSVEARDRVNYGYTF
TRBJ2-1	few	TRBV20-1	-	TGCAGTGCTGGGCGGGGGCAGTTCTTC	CSAGRGQFF
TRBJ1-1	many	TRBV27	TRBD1	TGTGCCAGCCGAATGAGGACAGGGCGGGGCACTGAAGCTTTCTTT	CASRMRTGRGTEAFF
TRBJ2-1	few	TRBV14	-	TGTGCCAGCAGCCAAGTACTCCGGCGCAATGAGCAGTTCTTC	CASSQVLRRNEQFF
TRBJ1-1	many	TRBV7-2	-	TGTGCCAGCAGCTTTACCCCCCTCGGAGCTTTCTTT	CASSFTPLGAFF
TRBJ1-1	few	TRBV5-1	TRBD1	TGCGCCAGCAGCGGTGGACAGGAGGTTTTTTCTGAAGCTTTCTTT	CASSGGQEVFSEAFF
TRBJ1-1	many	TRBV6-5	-	TGTGCCAGCAGTTACTCCCCCAGGGTTCCGAACACTGAAGCTTTCTTT	CASSYSPRVPNTEAFF
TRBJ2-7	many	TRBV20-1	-	TGCAGTGCTAGGGGGGGACCGGCGGACGAGCAGTACTTC	CSARGGPADEQYF
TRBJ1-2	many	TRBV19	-	TGTGCCAGTGGCCTCGCGGGGGGGGCCTATGGCTACACCTTC	CASGLAGGAYGYTF
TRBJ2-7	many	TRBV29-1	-	TGCAGCGTTGAAGCTCCACCCTCCTACGAGCAGTACTTC	CSVEAPPSYEQYF
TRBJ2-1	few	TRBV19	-	TGTGCCAGTAGTATAGTCCCCAGCTCCTACAATGAGCAGTTCTTC	CASSIVPSSYNEQFF
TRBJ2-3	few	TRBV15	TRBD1	TGTGCCACCAGCAGAGGCAAGACAGGGGGCAATACAGATACGCAGTATTTT	CATSRGKTGGNTDTQYF
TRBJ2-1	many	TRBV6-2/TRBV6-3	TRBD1	TGTGCCAGCAGGGACAGGCCCTACAATGAGCAGTTCTTC	CASRDRPYNEQFF
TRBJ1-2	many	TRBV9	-	TGTGCCAGCAGCGTAGGGGGCTATGGCTACACCTTC	CASSVGGYGYTF
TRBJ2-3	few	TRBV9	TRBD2	TGTGCCAGCAGCGTTGATAGCGGGGGGGTCACAGATACGCAGTATTTT	CASSVDSGGVTDTQYF
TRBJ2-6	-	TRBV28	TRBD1	TGTGCCAGCAGTTCCCGGACAGGGGGGTCTGGGGCCAACGTCCTGACTTTC	CASSSRTGGSGANVLTF
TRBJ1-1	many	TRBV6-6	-	TGTGCCAGCAGTTACTCGGGTTTAACAGGGTTAAACACTGAAGCTTTCTTT	CASSYSGLTGLNTEAFF
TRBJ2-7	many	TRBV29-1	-	TGCAGCGTTAGATCGGGGGAGCAGTACTTC	CSVRSGEQYF
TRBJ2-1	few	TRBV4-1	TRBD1	TGCGCCAGCAGCCAGGGACAGGGGTTGGGTGAGCAGTTCTTC	CASSQGQGLGEQFF
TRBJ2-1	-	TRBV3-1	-	TGTGCCAGCAGCTATCGACAGGCTGTCAATGAGCAGTTCTTC	CASSYRQAVNEQFF
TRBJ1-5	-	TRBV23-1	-	TGCGCCAGCAGTCAATCAGGGGGACCCCTGCATTTT	CASSQSGGPLHF
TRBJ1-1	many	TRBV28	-	TGTGCCAGCAAGTGGGGGGCAGGGAGGAACACTGAAGCTTTCTTT	CASKWGAGRNTEAFF
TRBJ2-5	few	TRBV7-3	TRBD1	TGTGCCAGCAGTCCTACAGGGGCCGAGGAGACCCAGTACTTC	CASSPTGAEETQYF
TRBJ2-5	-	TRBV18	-	TGTGCCAGCTCCCCCCCTCCTAAGACCCAGTACTTC	CASSPPPKTQYF
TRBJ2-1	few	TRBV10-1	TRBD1	TGCGCCAGCAGTGAGTCAACCGGGACAGGTTTCAATGAGCAGTTCTTC	CASSESTGTGFNEQFF
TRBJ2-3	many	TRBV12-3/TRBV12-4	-	TGTGCCAGCAGTCCTGTGGACCACACAGATACGCAGTATTTT	CASSPVDHTDTQYF
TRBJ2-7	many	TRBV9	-	TGTGCCAGCAGCGTAGCTAGCGGGACAGGGGACTTCTACGAGCAGTACTTC	CASSVASGTGDFYEQYF
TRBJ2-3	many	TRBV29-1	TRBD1	TGCAGCGTTGACAAAGGGGGCCAAAACACAGATACGCAGTATTTT	CSVDKGGQNTDTQYF